The 23 T cell receptor beta chains listed next were all sequenced from one sample in a study of molecular identifiers for immune sequencing clone quantification. TCRdb recomputed calls from the PCR reads with MiXCR, one row per CDR3 protein. The sample holds 460,000 or so distinct CDR3 sequences; 20% to 25% are singletons and the top ten take around 0.86%. The sequencing sample was made of naive CD8+ T cells from blood, with Jurkat cell RNA spiked in. Subset in this sample: FACS-sorted CD8+CD4-CCR7+CD45RA+ naive T cells. Receptor source: a human donor in good health. Some libraries in this study had Jurkat cell RNA spiked in.

CDR3 loop: CSAPSWASGRYTGELFF. The CDR3 DNA reads as TGCAGTGCCCCAAGTTGGGCTAGCGGGAGGTACACCGGGGAGCTGTTTTTT. V is TRBV20-1 and J is TRBJ2-2; 11 bases are shared with TRBD2. V shed 6 bases, J shed 3 bases, and the junction held 12 bases outside the gene matches. Germline V gene data show CDR1 as DFQATT and CDR2 as SNEGSKA (reference sequence). The CDR3 is made up of 17 amino acids.

The sample holds many counts of this clonotype. CDR3 in amino acids: CASSWGWTGGNEQYF. DNA for the CDR3: TGTGCCAGCAGCTGGGGCTGGACAGGGGGGAACGAGCAGTACTTC. The chain recombines TRBV7-9 with TRBJ2-7; TRBD1 agrees at 10 bases. There are 15 residues in the CDR3. Germline V gene lookup returns CDR1 SEHNR and CDR2 FQNEAQ (reference sequence). Unmatched junction bases numbered 8, after V lost 4 bases and J lost 5 bases. Combining the CDR3 with reference TRBV7-9 and TRBJ2-7 gives the whole variable domain DTGVSQNPRHKITKRGQNVTFRCDPISEHNRLYWYRQTLGQGPEFLTYFQNEAQLEKSRLLSDRFSAERPKGSFSTLEIQRTEQGDSAMYLCASSWGWTGGNEQYFGPGTRLTVT.

Many counts were recorded for this clonotype. This chain connects TRBV20-1 to TRBJ2-7; D unclear. Germline V gene lookup returns CDR1 DFQATT and CDR2 SNEGSKA (reference sequence). CDR3 size: 16 residues. V was trimmed by 1 base and J by 0 bases, leaving 16 bases between them. CDR3 sequence reads: CSARAVFGVSSYEQYF. CDR3 nucleotide sequence: TGCAGTGCTAGAGCTGTATTTGGCGTCAGCTCCTACGAGCAGTACTTC.

In its sample, this clonotype was seen a few times. Just one base apart from a much larger clone, this may be a read error. V and J are TRBV7-2 and TRBJ2-4, with 9 bases lining up with TRBD2. V lost 0 bases to trimming and J lost 0 bases; unmatched junction nucleotides: 15. The CDR3 totals 21 residues. The germline gives CDR1 SGHTA, CDR2 FQGNSA. In DNA form, the CDR3 reads TGTGCCAGCAGCTTAGCTTCCCACGGACTAGCGAGGTTTTTAGCCAAAAACATTCAGTACTTC. Its protein is CASSLASHGLARFLAKNIQYF.

This clonotype was detected ten times or more. This chain joins TRBV20-1 and TRBJ2-7; D remains ambiguous. Germline CDR1 is DFQATT and CDR2 is SNEGSKA (reference sequence). This CDR3 comprises 13 residues. Deletions cut 6 bases from V and 2 bases from J, with 14 bases between. As DNA, the CDR3 is TGCAGTGCGAGAACTGGTACCACCTACGAGCAGTACTTC. The encoded protein is CSARTGTTYEQYF.

This clonotype turned up a few times. The rearrangement joins TRBV4-2 to TRBJ1-1; D possibly corresponds to TRBD1 (5 bases). The ends were cut back, 0 bases at V and 1 base at J, with 9 bases in the middle. The CDR3 has 15 residues. CDR1 LGHNA and CDR2 YNFKEQ come from the germline V gene. The CDR3 DNA follows: TGTGCCAGCAGCCAAGATTCAGGGCCGAACACTGAAGCTTTCTTT. It translates to CASSQDSGPNTEAFF.

This clonotype was observed many times. The V and J genes are TRBV28 and TRBJ2-7; the match to TRBD1 covers 9 bases. CDR3 length: 15 residues. CDR1 MDHEN and CDR2 SYDVKM come from the germline V gene. V lost 6 bases and J lost 1; bases outside the gene matches: 7. The CDR3, as DNA: TGTGCCAGCAGCCCGGGACAGGGACTGTCCTACGAGCAGTACTTC. Its translation is CASSPGQGLSYEQYF.

This clonotype occurred a few times. The rearrangement links TRBV29-1 to TRBJ2-2, with D perhaps TRBD2 (5 bases). The CDR3 consists of 12 residues. CDR1 SQVTM and CDR2 ANQGSEA come from the germline V gene. Trimming stripped 3 bases from V and 7 bases from J, with 9 bases between. The CDR3 DNA reads as TGCAGCGTTGAGAGGGATGACGGGGAGCTGTTTTTT. Encoded protein: CSVERDDGELFF.

This clonotype was recorded a few times. CDR3 sequence reads: CASSVTGVPDTQYF. The CDR3 DNA is TGTGCCAGCAGCGTGACAGGGGTGCCAGATACGCAGTATTTT. This chain links TRBV9 with TRBJ2-3; 8 nucleotides align to TRBD1. The V gene end was trimmed by 2 bases and the J gene end by 4 bases; junction bases not matched to a gene: 3. The CDR3 covers 14 residues. Germline CDR1 reads SGDLS; CDR2 reads YYNGEE.

Remarks on this clonotype: An end of the junction differs from the germline gene, which may be a read error. The chain links TRBV9 to TRBJ2-7; D is unresolved. Germline V gives CDR1 SGDLS, CDR2 YYNGEE. The CDR3 runs to 14 residues. The CDR3: CASSVGTSSYEQHF. CDR3 in DNA: TGTGCCAGCAGCGTAGGTACATCCAGCTACGAGCAGCACTTC.

On this clonotype: This may be a read error, as it is one base from a much larger clone. In nucleotides, the CDR3 is TGTGCCAGCAGCCCAGTTTCCAGCGAGCAGTACTTC. Protein: CASSPVSSEQYF. The chain recombines TRBV28 with TRBJ2-7; D call uncertain. This CDR3 has 12 amino acids. The V end was cut by 6 bases, the J end by 6 bases, with 12 bases between. Germline loops: CDR1 MDHEN, CDR2 SYDVKM.

The table lists this clonotype with a few counts. The chain recombines TRBV4-3 with TRBJ2-2; D ambiguous. V was clipped by 0 bases and J by 9 bases, with 17 bases between them. Germline CDR1 is LGHNA and CDR2 is YSLEER. This CDR3 region has 16 residues. The CDR3 DNA reads TGCGCCAGCAGCCAAGATAGGGTCGACCCAGTGCGGGAGCTGTTTTTT. Translated: CASSQDRVDPVRELFF.

At least ten counts were recorded for this clonotype. The rearrangement links TRBV19 to TRBJ1-5; D gene uncertain. Trimming removed 7 bases at V and 0 bases at J, with 10 bases between. This CDR3 region has 14 residues. CDR1 LNHDA and CDR2 SQIVND come from the germline V gene (reference sequence). The CDR3 DNA is TGTGCCAGTACTGACCCTACTAGCAATCAGCCCCAGCATTTT. Protein product: CASTDPTSNQPQHF.

This clonotype was detected only a few times. The genes are TRBV7-2 and TRBJ2-7, with unresolved D. Germline values: CDR1 SGHTA, CDR2 FQGNSA. Between the trimmed V and J ends, which lost 4 bases and 4 bases, there was a span of 11 bases. The CDR3 length is 13 residues. The CDR3 loop reads CASSSEFVYEQYF. The CDR3 DNA is TGTGCCAGCAGCTCAGAATTCGTTTACGAGCAGTACTTC.

This clonotype came up a few times. The chain couples TRBV6-2 or TRBV6-3 to TRBJ1-1; D gene uncertain. The CDR3 has 13 residues. Per germline, CDR1 MNHEY and CDR2 SVGEGT. The V end was cut by 2 bases, the J end by 3 bases, with 7 bases between. DNA for the CDR3: TGTGCCAGCAGTTACGGGTTTTACACTGAAGCTTTCTTT. It encodes CASSYGFYTEAFF.

Worth noting for this clonotype: A much larger clonotype is one base distant, so this may be a read error. The rearrangement joins TRBV6-2 or TRBV6-3 to TRBJ1-4; D might be TRBD1 (5 bases). The CDR3 contains 17 residues. The germline CDR1 and CDR2 sequences are MNHEY and SVGEGT. The CDR3 spells CASSYSRQDTTNEKLLF. The CDR3 coding sequence is TGTGCCAGCAGTTACTCGCGGCAGGACACAACTAATGAAAAACTGCTTTTT.

This clonotype showed up many times. The CDR3 DNA is TGCAGTGCTAGAGATCTTCAGGGGAACTTAAACACCATATATTTT. It yields the protein CSARDLQGNLNTIYF. The chain combines TRBV20-1 with TRBJ1-3; a possible D gene is TRBD1 (6 bases). The CDR3 extends over 15 amino acids. The germline gives CDR1 DFQATT, CDR2 SNEGSKA (reference sequence). V shed 0 bases and J shed 6 bases, with 15 bases lying between them.

Notes on this clonotype: A much larger clone differs from this one at a single base, so this may be a read error. The V and J genes are TRBV30 and TRBJ1-5; D is unresolved. Germline V gene data show CDR1 as GTSNPN and CDR2 as SVGIG (reference sequence). CDR3 length: 13 residues. CDR3 nucleotides: TGTGCCAGGAGTGTTGACAGCAATCAGCCCCAGCATTTT. Its protein product is CARSVDSNQPQHF.

This clonotype was seen a handful of times. V and J are TRBV18 and TRBJ2-7, with D possibly matching TRBD2 (5 bases). This CDR3 contains 15 residues. Germline-derived CDR1 and CDR2 are KGHSH and LQKENI. Trimming took 3 bases from V and 0 from J, leaving 12 bases between them. CDR3 protein: CASSPEGRSSYEQYF. As DNA, the CDR3 is TGTGCCAGCTCACCGGAAGGGAGAAGCTCCTACGAGCAGTACTTC. Full variable domain (rest looked up from reference TRBV18 and TRBJ2-7): NAGVMQNPRHLVRRRGQEARLRCSPMKGHSHVYWYRQLPEEGLKFMVYLQKENIIDESGMPKERFSAEFPKEGPSILRIQQVVRGDSAAYFCASSPEGRSSYEQYFGPGTRLTVT.

Of note for this clonotype: A read error may explain this, as a much larger clone is one base away. The V gene is TRBV7-2, the J gene TRBJ2-7, with D uncertain. Germline values: CDR1 SGHTA, CDR2 FQGNSA. CDR3 length equals 16 residues. Trimming removed 0 bases at V and 1 base at J, with 13 bases between. In DNA, the CDR3 is TGTGCCAGCAGCTTAGCGCCCAGCCCTCAATCCTACGAGCAGTACTTC. As protein: CASSLAPSPQSYEQYF.

In the case of this clonotype: The CDR3 ends on some other residue instead of the conserved phenylalanine or tryptophan, so this is likely a read error. This chain links TRBV6-5 with TRBJ1-2; D is unclear. V dropped 1 base and J dropped 2 bases, with 11 bases sitting between them. Germline values: CDR1 MNHEY, CDR2 SVGAGI. The CDR3 totals 15 residues. The CDR3 reads CASSYYARVNYGYTL. CDR3 DNA sequence: TGTGCCAGCAGTTACTACGCTCGAGTCAACTATGGCTACACCCTC.

This clonotype occurred many times. The V gene is TRBV20-1, the J gene TRBJ2-7, with a weak D call TRBD1 (5 bases). V gave up 0 bases and J gave up 5 bases, with 11 bases separating them. Per the germline V gene, CDR1 is DFQATT and CDR2 is SNEGSKA (reference sequence). CDR3 length: 13 amino acids. DNA of the CDR3: TGCAGTGCTAGAGATTTAAGGGGCCACGAGCAGTACTTC. Amino acids: CSARDLRGHEQYF.

In the case of this clonotype: With a much larger clone just one base away, this may be a read error. This rearrangement joins TRBV20-1 to TRBJ2-7, with 12 bases matching TRBD2. The CDR3 runs to 16 residues. V lost 0 bases to trimming and J lost 3 bases; unmatched junction nucleotides: 6. Per germline, CDR1 DFQATT and CDR2 SNEGSKA (reference sequence). Written as DNA, the CDR3 is TGCAGTGCTAGAGACTCACTAGCGGGAGGATTCTACGAGCAGTACTTC. This sequence encodes CSARDSLAGGFYEQYF.